These 11 T cell receptor beta chains share one sample of origin, sequenced in a study of human T cells and chemical hapten exposure. MiXCR, applied by TCRdb to the RACE reads, yields one record per CDR3 protein. The table shows roughly 80,000 distinct CDR3 sequences, with less than 15% occurring only once. Sample time point: pre-sensitization, week 0. Noted treatment: therapeutic diphenylcyclopropenone sensitization with weekly scalp DPC. The sample was whole blood, taken in connection with sensitization to the hapten diphenylcyclopropenone (DPC). These receptors originate from a woman aged 50 to 65 with alopecia areata. Some clones in this sample may be carry-over from other donors' samples.

There are a few counts of this clonotype. The chain carries TRBV10-1 and TRBJ2-4; weak D call: TRBD2 (5 bases). This CDR3 comprises 13 residues. The germline CDR1 and CDR2 sequences are WNHNN and SYGVQD (reference sequence). The germline V and J ends were trimmed by 3 bases and 6 bases, with 9 bases remaining between them. The CDR3 is CASSDGGRNIQYF. In DNA, the CDR3 is TGCGCCAGCAGTGATGGAGGCAGAAACATTCAGTACTTC.

In this sample, this clonotype turned up a few times. The chain has TRBV20-1 and TRBJ2-1; a weak D match, TRBD2 (6 bases). V gave up 0 bases and J gave up 4 bases, with 13 bases separating them. Germline V lookup: CDR1 DFQATT, CDR2 SNEGSKA (reference sequence). This CDR3 has 15 residues. For the CDR3, the DNA is TGCAGTGCTAGAGATAACCTAGCGTCTTACAATGAGCAGTTCTTC. Protein sequence: CSARDNLASYNEQFF.

This rearrangement joins TRBV19 to TRBJ2-5, with D unclear. V was pared by 3 bases and J by 0 bases, with 5 bases between. The CDR3 extends over 13 amino acids. Looked up from germline, CDR1 is LNHDA and CDR2 is SQIVND (reference sequence). The CDR3 sequence is CASSIVYQETQYF. The CDR3 DNA reads as TGTGCCAGTAGTATCGTGTACCAAGAGACCCAGTACTTC.

This sequence joins TRBV18 and TRBJ1-1; the D is unclear. The germline CDR1 and CDR2 sequences are KGHSH and LQKENI. Trimming removed 4 bases at V and 0 bases at J, with 12 bases between. The CDR3 is 15 residues long. CDR3 region: CASSLEAGMNTEAFF. CDR3 coding DNA: TGTGCCAGCTCACTCGAAGCGGGCATGAACACTGAAGCTTTCTTT. Full variable domain (remainder filled in from reference TRBV18 and TRBJ1-1): NAGVMQNPRHLVRRRGQEARLRCSPMKGHSHVYWYRQLPEEGLKFMVYLQKENIIDESGMPKERFSAEFPKEGPSILRIQQVVRGDSAAYFCASSLEAGMNTEAFFGQGTRLTVV.

In this sample, this clonotype turned up a few times. This chain uses TRBV9 with TRBJ2-3, with D possibly being TRBD1 or TRBD2 (5 bases each). CDR3 length equals 15 residues. V lost 1 base, J lost 8 bases, and 17 bases lay in between. The germline V gene encodes CDR1 SGDLS and CDR2 YYNGEE. CDR3 in amino acids: CASSVRDPDEGTQYF. CDR3 in DNA: TGTGCCAGCAGCGTAAGGGACCCTGACGAGGGTACGCAGTATTTT.

This clonotype has a handful of counts. The chain is built from TRBV7-9 and TRBJ2-7; D not resolved. CDR3 size: 15 residues. Trimming removed 5 bases from V and 2 bases from J, with 16 bases in between. CDR1 SEHNR and CDR2 FQNEAQ come from the germline V gene (reference sequence). The DNA for the CDR3 is TGTGCCAGCAGCCCGGACCCTGGTGTTGCCTACGAGCAGTACTTC. Translating it yields CASSPDPGVAYEQYF.

The V and J genes are TRBV24-1 and TRBJ2-7; D is possibly TRBD2 (5 bases). The germline CDR1 and CDR2 sequences are KGHDR and SFDVKD. The V gene lost 2 bases and the J gene lost 6 bases, with 10 bases spanning the gap. The CDR3 extends over 13 amino acids. The CDR3 coding sequence is TGTGCCACCAGTGATTCCGGACGGGGCGAGCAGTACTTC. Translating gives CATSDSGRGEQYF.

In its sample, this clonotype was seen a few times. The CDR3: CASSLEGLAGGSGQYF. The CDR3 DNA reads as TGTGCCAGCAGCTTAGAAGGACTAGCGGGAGGGTCGGGGCAGTATTTT. This chain uses TRBV7-2 with TRBJ2-3; 15 nucleotides align to TRBD2. Losses at the gene ends were 1 base for V and 11 bases for J; bases not matched to a gene: 7. The CDR3 is made up of 16 amino acids. CDR1 SGHTA and CDR2 FQGNSA come from the germline V gene.

This clonotype was seen more than once but under ten times. The chain has TRBV12-3 or TRBV12-4 and TRBJ2-5; D possibly corresponds to TRBD2 (5 bases). V shed 2 bases and J shed 5 bases, with 15 bases lying between them. The CDR3 contains 15 residues. The CDR3 here is CASSLYPSGMETQYF. CDR3 sequence (DNA): TGTGCCAGCAGTTTATATCCCTCGGGGATGGAGACCCAGTACTTC.

J is TRBJ1-1 and V is TRBV12-3 or TRBV12-4, with D perhaps matching TRBD1 (5 bases). V was pared by 5 bases and J by 0 bases, with 10 bases between. There are 14 residues in the CDR3. The CDR3, as DNA: TGTGCCAGCAGTAAGGCAGGGCTGAACACTGAAGCTTTCTTT. It specifies CASSKAGLNTEAFF.

There are many counts of this clonotype. This rearrangement joins TRBV11-3 to TRBJ2-5, with TRBD2 matching over 7 bases. The junction had 7 bases not matched to a gene; V was cut back by 5 bases and J by 1 base. Per germline, CDR1 SGHNT and CDR2 YENEEA. This CDR3 comprises 15 residues. CDR3 sequence reads: CASSPARESQETQYF. As DNA, the CDR3 is TGTGCCAGCAGCCCGGCGCGGGAGAGCCAAGAGACCCAGTACTTC.